A single sample is the source of the 18 T cell receptor beta chains below, sequenced in a study of low-dose radiotherapy and immunotherapy resistance in tumors. Priming of first-strand cDNA relied on TRAV- and TRBV-specific primers (covering alpha and beta chains). It was with a constant-region primer and a V-primer adapter that TCRs were amplified over around 20 PCR cycles. From the reads, TCRdb called clonotypes with MiXCR, one entry per CDR3 protein. The sample holds 30,000 or so distinct CDR3 sequences, around 50% seen once. Stated time point: after trial treatment. Treatment: LDRT plus nivolumab, ipilimumab, low-dose cyclophosphamide and aspirin (RACIN trial). The sample in question was PBMCs, obtained after low-dose radiotherapy plus immunotherapy. The receptors shown here come from a male donor with gallbladder cancer.

Regarding this clonotype: One base separates it from a far larger clone, so it is likely a read error. In DNA form, the CDR3 reads TGTGCCAGCAGCTTAACTACAGGGGAGCTGTTTTTT. Translation: CASSLTTGELFF. The gene calls are TRBV2 and TRBJ2-2; D gene uncertain. The CDR3 contains 12 residues. Between the trimmed V and J ends, which lost 6 bases and 8 bases, there was a span of 10 bases. The germline V gene encodes CDR1 SNHLY and CDR2 FYNNEI.

This clonotype is medium-sized within its sample. This chain joins TRBV28 and TRBJ2-7, with 10 bases aligning to TRBD1. Germline V CDR1 and CDR2: MDHEN, SYDVKM. J lost 5 bases, V lost 2 bases, and 6 bases had no gene match. CDR3 length: 15 amino acids. In DNA form, the CDR3 reads TGTGCCAGCAGTTTAATAGGGACAGGGGCGAACGAGCAGTACTTC. It yields the protein CASSLIGTGANEQYF.

The CDR3 protein is CASTPGGGAVAEKLFF. CDR3 DNA sequence: TGTGCCAGCACCCCGGGAGGGGGCGCAGTGGCGGAAAAACTGTTTTTT. The chain couples TRBV28 to TRBJ1-4; 7 bases are shared with TRBD1. Germline V gene sequence: CDR1 MDHEN, CDR2 SYDVKM. V dropped 7 bases and J dropped 8; count of bases not matched to a gene: 16. This CDR3 comprises 16 residues.

With respect to this clonotype: A single base is all that separates this from a far larger clone, so a read error is likely. The genes are TRBV7-4 and TRBJ2-7, with 10 positions matching TRBD2. CDR3 length: 13 residues. Per the germline V gene, CDR1 is SGHVT and CDR2 is SQSDAQ. DNA of the CDR3: TGTGCCAGCACTAGCGGGAGCTCCTGCGAGCAGTACTTC. Translating it yields CASTSGSSCEQYF.

The gene calls are TRBV12-3 or TRBV12-4 and TRBJ2-1, with D possibly matching TRBD1 (7 bases). CDR3 length: 15 residues. V was trimmed by 7 bases and J by 6 bases, leaving 19 bases between them. Here the CDR3 reads CASTQGWQGGNEQFF. The CDR3, as DNA: TGTGCCAGCACCCAAGGGTGGCAGGGGGGCAATGAGCAGTTCTTC.

This clonotype is termed medium-sized. V gene TRBV28 combines with J gene TRBJ2-1, with TRBD1 identical over 7 bases. The CDR3 sequence is 13 residues long. Germline V gene lookup returns CDR1 MDHEN and CDR2 SYDVKM. Trimming removed 2 bases from V and 14 bases from J; junction bases left unmatched: 9. CDR3 residues: CASSLQGVTPKFF. The DNA for the CDR3 is TGTGCCAGCAGTTTACAGGGGGTGACCCCTAAGTTCTTC.

The CDR3 sequence is CSARLPGQGGSPLHF. The CDR3 DNA reads TGCAGTGCTAGGTTACCGGGACAGGGAGGTTCACCCCTCCACTTT. This chain uses TRBV20-1 with TRBJ1-6; TRBD1 matches at 9 bases. CDR3 length: 15 amino acids. The ends lost 3 bases at V and 9 bases at J; junction bases unmatched: 9. Germline CDR1 reads DFQATT; CDR2 reads SNEGSKA (reference sequence).

The chain joins TRBV12-3 or TRBV12-4 to TRBJ1-5; unclear D gene. The V end lost 6 bases, the J end lost 2 bases, and 8 bases lay between the germline ends. This CDR3 has 13 residues. The CDR3 nucleotides read TGTGCCAGCAGCTCGAACCGCAATCAGCCCCAGCATTTT. Protein product: CASSSNRNQPQHF.

This clonotype was counted many times. This rearrangement joins TRBV20-1 to TRBJ2-7, with TRBD2 matching over 9 bases. The CDR3 length is 12 residues. Germline V CDR1 and CDR2: DFQATT, SNEGSKA (reference sequence). CDR3 sequence: CRPAGGGSEQYF. DNA of the CDR3: TGCAGGCCAGCGGGAGGAGGGTCCGAGCAGTACTTC.

This clonotype has just one count. The rearrangement uses TRBV2 and TRBJ2-3; the match to TRBD2 covers 7 bases. The V gene's germline CDR1 is SNHLY and CDR2 FYNNEI. This CDR3 region has 16 residues. V gave up 6 bases and J gave up 2 bases; unmatched junction bases: 11. The CDR3 DNA reads TGTGCCAGCAGAGCCGGGACTAATACTCCCACAGATACGCAGTATTTT. Protein product: CASRAGTNTPTDTQYF.

The rearrangement uses TRBV20-1 and TRBJ2-6, with unresolved D. The V and J ends lost 6 bases and 2 bases respectively, with 5 bases between them. CDR3 length equals 12 residues. Germline V gene lookup returns CDR1 DFQATT and CDR2 SNEGSKA (reference sequence). The CDR3 reads CSAKTGANVLTF. The DNA of the CDR3 is TGCAGTGCAAAAACTGGGGCCAACGTCCTGACTTTC.

V usage is TRBV7-8 and J usage is TRBJ1-1; D not resolved. The V end was cut by 2 bases, the J end by 3 bases, with 7 bases between. CDR3 length: 13 residues. The V gene's germline CDR1 is SGHVS and CDR2 FQNEAQ. The CDR3 here is CASSLTQDTEAFF. CDR3 coding DNA: TGTGCCAGCAGCTTAACGCAGGACACTGAAGCTTTCTTT.

The rearrangement joins TRBV7-2 to TRBJ2-1; D might be TRBD2 (5 bases). Germline-derived CDR1 and CDR2 are SGHTA and FQGNSA. This CDR3 region has 13 residues. V lost 3 bases and J 6 bases, leaving 9 bases between the germline ends. This chain's CDR3 is CASSFSGLNEQFF. The CDR3 nucleotides are TGTGCCAGCAGCTTCTCCGGACTCAATGAGCAGTTCTTC.

This chain joins TRBV9 and TRBJ2-1; TRBD2 is a possible D gene (6 bases). V lost 4 bases and J 5 bases, leaving 25 bases between the germline ends. Germline V CDR1 and CDR2: SGDLS, YYNGEE. The CDR3 length is 18 residues. CDR3 coding DNA: TGTGCCAGCAGCCCTAGACATCGAGGAGGGGTAGGACACAATGAGCAGTTCTTC. It codes for CASSPRHRGGVGHNEQFF.

Note on this clonotype: Only one base separates this from a far larger clonotype, so it likely reflects a read error. The J gene is TRBJ2-7, the V gene TRBV4-2; 10 positions agree with TRBD2. Looked up from germline, CDR1 is LGHNA and CDR2 is YNFKEQ. Trimming removed 2 bases from V and 7 bases from J; junction bases left unmatched: 11. The CDR3 is made up of 16 amino acids. The CDR3: CASSQTRTSGYNEQYF. DNA of the CDR3: TGTGCCAGCAGCCAAACCCGGACTAGCGGCTACAATGAGCAGTACTTC.

This rearrangement joins TRBV10-2 to TRBJ2-5; 12 bases map to TRBD1. The trim removed 7 bases at V and 4 bases at J, leaving 4 bases unmatched. Germline CDR1 reads WSHSY; CDR2 reads SAAADI. The CDR3 is 14 amino acids. The CDR3 sequence is CASTGQGAAETQYF. The CDR3 DNA reads TGCGCCAGCACGGGACAGGGGGCGGCAGAGACCCAGTACTTC.

The chain joins TRBV24-1 to TRBJ2-5; 11 bases line up with TRBD1. Germline-derived CDR1 and CDR2 are KGHDR and SFDVKD. The V segment lost 0 bases and the J segment 4 bases; nucleotides outside the gene matches: 9. The CDR3 contains 18 residues. The CDR3 loop is CATSDLGLGQGDLETQYF. The CDR3 DNA follows: TGTGCCACCAGTGATTTGGGGTTGGGACAGGGGGATTTAGAGACCCAGTACTTC.

The CDR3 nucleotides are TGTGCCAGCAGCAAATCTCTTGGCTACACCTTC. As protein: CASSKSLGYTF. The gene calls are TRBV21-1 and TRBJ1-2. TRBV21-1 is tagged as a pseudogene. This CDR3 contains 11 residues.